These T cell receptor beta chains were read from a single sample in a study of control samples from healthy donors and cancer patients. The assay was immunoSEQ multiplex PCR, and TCRdb's table has in-frame clones only and misses some. The sample shows some 120,000 clones, 75% to 90% of them seen only once. Sequenced sample: PBMCs. The receptor set was obtained from a woman aged 50 to 60 with colorectal cancer. Both conserved end residues are part of each CDR3. Each record gives: V gene, D gene, clone size, J gene, CDR3 protein, CDR3 DNA. A D gene is named only where the DNA matches it firmly. The size of a clone is reported for some rows only, either as once, few or many, or as a class for expanded clones.

V: TRBV7-9
D: TRBD1
size: NA
J: TRBJ2-3
CDR3: CASSLGGQGTDTQYF
DNA: TGTGCCAGCAGCTTAGGTGGACAGGGCACAGATACGCAGTATTTT

V: TRBV19
D: NA
size: NA
J: TRBJ2-2
CDR3: CASSLQKNTGELFF
DNA: TGTGCCAGTAGTCTCCAAAAAAACACCGGGGAGCTGTTTTTT

V: TRBV20-1
D: NA
size: NA
J: TRBJ2-7
CDR3: CSAGAGTWQYF
DNA: TGCAGTGCTGGGGCCGGAACCTGGCAGTACTTC

V: TRBV15
D: TRBD1
size: NA
J: TRBJ1-1
CDR3: CATSSRQGGEAFF
DNA: TGTGCCACCAGCTCTCGACAGGGGGGTGAAGCTTTCTTT

V: TRBV18
D: NA
size: NA
J: TRBJ1-4
CDR3: CASSPPGIAHEKLFF
DNA: TGTGCCAGCTCACCCCCCGGGATAGCTCATGAAAAACTGTTTTTT

V: TRBV2
D: NA
size: NA
J: TRBJ2-3
CDR3: CASSEGPRRTQYF
DNA: TGTGCCAGCAGTGAAGGCCCCAGACGTACGCAGTATTTT

V: TRBV6-4
D: NA
size: NA
J: TRBJ2-5
CDR3: CAAQRAGAGETQYF
DNA: TGTGCCGCTCAGAGGGCAGGGGCGGGAGAGACCCAGTACTTC

V: TRBV19
D: TRBD2
size: NA
J: TRBJ2-5
CDR3: CASSEGLAGEETQYF
DNA: TGTGCCAGTAGCGAGGGACTAGCGGGAGAAGAGACCCAGTACTTC

V: TRBV6-6
D: NA
size: NA
J: TRBJ2-7
CDR3: CASRAGNADYEQYF
DNA: TGTGCCAGCAGGGCCGGTAACGCAGATTACGAGCAGTACTTC

V: TRBV28
D: NA
size: NA
J: TRBJ2-3
CDR3: CASSSNTDTQYF
DNA: TGTGCCAGCAGTTCGAACACAGATACGCAGTATTTT

V: TRBV19
D: TRBD2
size: NA
J: TRBJ2-7
CDR3: CASKDGRAGEQYF
DNA: TGTGCCAGTAAAGACGGGAGGGCCGGCGAGCAGTACTTC

V: TRBV5-1
D: NA
size: NA
J: TRBJ1-1
CDR3: CASSLGGGSKTEAFF
DNA: TGCGCCAGCAGTTTGGGGGGCGGAAGTAAAACTGAAGCTTTCTTT

V: TRBV18
D: NA
size: NA
J: TRBJ1-5
CDR3: CASSPNQGSGQPQHF
DNA: TGTGCCAGCTCACCTAACCAGGGTTCAGGTCAGCCCCAGCATTTT

V: TRBV13
D: NA
size: few
J: TRBJ2-7
CDR3: CASSSDYTGNEQYF
DNA: TGTGCCAGCAGCTCAGACTACACGGGGAACGAGCAGTACTTC

V: TRBV28
D: TRBD1
size: NA
J: TRBJ2-5
CDR3: CASSFYPPGTGGEETQYF
DNA: TGTGCCAGCAGTTTCTACCCCCCCGGGACAGGGGGCGAAGAGACCCAGTACTTC

V: TRBV3-1/TRBV3-2
D: NA
size: NA
J: TRBJ2-5
CDR3: CASSPYGETQYF
DNA: TGTGCCAGCAGCCCCTACGGAGAGACCCAGTACTTC

V: TRBV28
D: TRBD2
size: few
J: TRBJ2-5
CDR3: CASSLALAGSKTQYF
DNA: TGTGCCAGCAGTTTGGCACTAGCGGGATCCAAGACCCAGTACTTC

V: TRBV28
D: NA
size: NA
J: TRBJ2-7
CDR3: CASSLSSEQYF
DNA: TGTGCCAGCAGTTTATCGAGCGAGCAGTACTTC

V: TRBV9
D: TRBD1
size: NA
J: TRBJ1-3
CDR3: CASSLQGSSGNTIYF
DNA: TGTGCCAGCAGCCTACAGGGGAGCTCTGGAAACACCATATATTTT

V: TRBV5-1
D: TRBD2
size: NA
J: TRBJ2-1
CDR3: CASSQAGGHNEQFF
DNA: TGCGCCAGCAGTCAAGCGGGGGGTCACAATGAGCAGTTCTTC

V: TRBV10-1
D: TRBD1
size: NA
J: TRBJ2-7
CDR3: CASSDFRDRGSEQYF
DNA: TGCGCCAGCAGTGATTTTAGGGACAGGGGCTCCGAGCAGTACTTC

V: TRBV19
D: NA
size: NA
J: TRBJ1-2
CDR3: CASINPTQGTGYTF
DNA: TGTGCCAGTATCAACCCAACGCAGGGCACTGGCTACACCTTC

V: TRBV25-1
D: TRBD1
size: NA
J: TRBJ2-7
CDR3: CASEGSRGTGVNEQYF
DNA: TGTGCTTCAGAAGGGTCTCGCGGGACAGGGGTGAACGAGCAGTACTTC

V: TRBV6-1
D: NA
size: NA
J: TRBJ2-3
CDR3: CASSAMRGAGTDTQYF
DNA: TGTGCCAGCAGTGCGATGAGGGGCGCCGGCACAGATACGCAGTATTTT

V: TRBV18
D: NA
size: NA
J: TRBJ1-2
CDR3: CASSPQGDWGQGYTF
DNA: TGTGCCAGCTCACCACAAGGGGACTGGGGCCAAGGCTACACCTTC

V: TRBV6-1
D: NA
size: few
J: TRBJ2-3
CDR3: CASSVSHQGTSTDTQYF
DNA: TGTGCCAGCAGTGTTTCTCACCAGGGGACTAGCACAGATACGCAGTATTTT

V: TRBV25-1
D: NA
size: NA
J: TRBJ2-3
CDR3: CASSELLGGTDTQYF
DNA: TGTGCCAGCAGTGAATTGTTAGGGGGCACAGATACGCAGTATTTT

V: TRBV5-1
D: TRBD1
size: NA
J: TRBJ1-2
CDR3: CASSPEPGQTYGYTF
DNA: TGCGCCAGCAGCCCGGAACCGGGACAGACTTATGGCTACACCTTC

V: TRBV19
D: NA
size: NA
J: TRBJ1-4
CDR3: CASRGEATNEKLFF
DNA: TGTGCCAGTAGGGGTGAGGCAACTAATGAAAAACTGTTTTTT